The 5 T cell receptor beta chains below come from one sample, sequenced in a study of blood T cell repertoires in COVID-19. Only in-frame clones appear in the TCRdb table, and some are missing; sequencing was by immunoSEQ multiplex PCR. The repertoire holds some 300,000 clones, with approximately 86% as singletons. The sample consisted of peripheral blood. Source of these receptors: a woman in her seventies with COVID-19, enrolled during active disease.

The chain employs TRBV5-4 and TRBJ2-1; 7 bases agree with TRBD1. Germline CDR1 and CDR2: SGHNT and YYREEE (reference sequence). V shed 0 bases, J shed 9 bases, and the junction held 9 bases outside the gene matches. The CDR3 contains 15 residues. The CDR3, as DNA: TGTGCCAGCAGCTTGGACAGGGGTTTCACTTCTGAGCAGTTCTTC. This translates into CASSLDRGFTSEQFF.

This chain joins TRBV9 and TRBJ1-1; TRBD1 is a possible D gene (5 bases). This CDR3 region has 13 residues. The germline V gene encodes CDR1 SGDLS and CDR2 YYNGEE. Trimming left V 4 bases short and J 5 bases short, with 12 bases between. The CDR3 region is CASSLSGGTEAFF. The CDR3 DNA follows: TGTGCCAGCAGCTTAAGCGGGGGTACTGAAGCTTTCTTT.

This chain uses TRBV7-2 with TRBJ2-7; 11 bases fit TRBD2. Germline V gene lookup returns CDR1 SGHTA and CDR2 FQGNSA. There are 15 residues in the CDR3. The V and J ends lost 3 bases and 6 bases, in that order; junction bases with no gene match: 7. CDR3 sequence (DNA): TGTGCCAGCAGCTTTCGGACTAGCGGGTTAGGCGAGCAGTACTTC. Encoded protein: CASSFRTSGLGEQYF.

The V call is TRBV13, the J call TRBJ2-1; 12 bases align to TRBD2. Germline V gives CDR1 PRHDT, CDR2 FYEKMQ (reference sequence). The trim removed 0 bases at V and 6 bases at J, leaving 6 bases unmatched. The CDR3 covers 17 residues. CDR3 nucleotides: TGTGCCAGCAGCTTAGGACTAGCGGGGGGTACCGGCAATGAGCAGTTCTTC. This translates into CASSLGLAGGTGNEQFF.

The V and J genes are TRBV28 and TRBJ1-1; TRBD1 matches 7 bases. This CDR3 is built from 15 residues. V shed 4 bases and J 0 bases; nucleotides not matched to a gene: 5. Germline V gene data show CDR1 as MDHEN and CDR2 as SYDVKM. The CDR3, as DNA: TGTGCCAGCAGTTCCGGGACAGTCATGAACACTGAAGCTTTCTTT. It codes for CASSSGTVMNTEAFF.